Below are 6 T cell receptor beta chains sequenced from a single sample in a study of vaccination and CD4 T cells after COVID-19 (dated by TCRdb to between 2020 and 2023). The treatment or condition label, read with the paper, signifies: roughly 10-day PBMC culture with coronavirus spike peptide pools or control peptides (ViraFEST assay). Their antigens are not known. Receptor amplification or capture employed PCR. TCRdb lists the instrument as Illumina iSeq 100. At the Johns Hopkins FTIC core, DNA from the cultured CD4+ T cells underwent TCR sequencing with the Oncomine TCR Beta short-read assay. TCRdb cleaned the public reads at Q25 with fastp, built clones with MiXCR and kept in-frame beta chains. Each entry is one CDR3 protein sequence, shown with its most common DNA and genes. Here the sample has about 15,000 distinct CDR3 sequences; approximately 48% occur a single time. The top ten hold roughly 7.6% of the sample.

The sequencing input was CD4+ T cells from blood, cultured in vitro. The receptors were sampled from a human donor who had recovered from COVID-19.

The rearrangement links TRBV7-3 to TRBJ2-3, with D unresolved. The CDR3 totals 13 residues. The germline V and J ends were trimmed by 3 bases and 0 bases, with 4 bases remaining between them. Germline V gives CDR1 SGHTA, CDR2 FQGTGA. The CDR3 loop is CASSFASTDTQYF. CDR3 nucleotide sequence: TGTGCCAGCAGCTTTGCTAGCACAGATACGCAGTATTTT.

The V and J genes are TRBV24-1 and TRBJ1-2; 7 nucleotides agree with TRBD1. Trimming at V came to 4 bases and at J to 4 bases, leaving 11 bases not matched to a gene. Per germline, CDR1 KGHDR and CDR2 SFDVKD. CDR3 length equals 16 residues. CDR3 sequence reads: CATSDEGAMGGYGYTF. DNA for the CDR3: TGTGCCACCAGTGACGAGGGGGCTATGGGGGGCTATGGCTACACCTTC.

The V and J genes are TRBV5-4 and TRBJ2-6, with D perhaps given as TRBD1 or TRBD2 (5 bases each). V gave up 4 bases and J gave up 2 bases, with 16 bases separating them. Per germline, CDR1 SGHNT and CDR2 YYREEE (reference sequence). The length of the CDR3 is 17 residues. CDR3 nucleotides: TGTGCCAGCAGCCCGCGGCTAGGGGACGCTGGGGCCAACGTCCTGACTTTC. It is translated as CASSPRLGDAGANVLTF.

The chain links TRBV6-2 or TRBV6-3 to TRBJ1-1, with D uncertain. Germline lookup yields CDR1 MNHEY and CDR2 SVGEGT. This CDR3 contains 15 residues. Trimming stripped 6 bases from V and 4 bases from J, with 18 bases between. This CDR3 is CASRPWGKGGTEAFF. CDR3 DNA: TGTGCCAGCAGACCGTGGGGTAAGGGAGGCACTGAAGCTTTCTTT.

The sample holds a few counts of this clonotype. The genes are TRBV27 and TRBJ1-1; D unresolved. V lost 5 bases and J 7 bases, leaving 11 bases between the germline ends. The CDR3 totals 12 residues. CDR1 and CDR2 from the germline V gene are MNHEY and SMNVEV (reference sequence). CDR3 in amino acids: CASSNPLGEAFF. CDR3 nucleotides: TGTGCCAGCAGTAACCCCTTGGGTGAAGCTTTCTTT.

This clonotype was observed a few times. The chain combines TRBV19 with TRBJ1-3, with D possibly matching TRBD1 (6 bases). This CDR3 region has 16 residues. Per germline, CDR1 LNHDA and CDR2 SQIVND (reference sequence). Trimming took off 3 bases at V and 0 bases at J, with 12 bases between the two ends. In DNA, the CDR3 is TGTGCCAGTAGTATTGGGACACATTACTCTGGAAACACCATATATTTT. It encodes CASSIGTHYSGNTIYF.